A single sample gave rise to the 6 T cell receptor beta chains below, sequenced in a study of cytomegalovirus exposure and HLA in healthy donors (dated by TCRdb to 2015 to 2018). The library relied on the immunoSEQ multiplex PCR assay. For the multiplex PCR, a mixture combining 60 forward primers for TCR Vbeta segments and 13 reverse primers for TCR Jbeta segments was used. Imported from immuneACCESS, the table was reduced by TCRdb to in-frame sequences with V and J called. These copies leave out some clones; in studies compared against another copy, an unresolved V gene accounts for under half, and the cause of the remainder is not known. A total of 110,000 or so clones appear in this sample, 70% to 80% of them only once. Of the sample, 4% to 4.5% falls within the top ten clones. The sequencing sample was made of PBMCs. All receptors come from a woman aged 40 to 50 in good health and CMV-seropositive.

V and J are TRBV6-5 and TRBJ2-3; 9 bases agree with TRBD1. After removal of 7 bases from V and 4 bases from J, the junction contained 3 bases not matched to a gene. The length of the CDR3 is 13 residues. Germline CDR1 MNHEY, CDR2 SVGAGI. In DNA, the CDR3 is TGTGCCAGCAAAACAGGGGGCGCAGATACGCAGTATTTT. Amino acids: CASKTGGADTQYF.

V and J are TRBV2 and TRBJ2-7; D is perhaps TRBD2 (6 bases). The V gene lost 6 bases and the J gene lost 6 bases, with 21 bases spanning the gap. Germline values: CDR1 SNHLY, CDR2 FYNNEI. There are 15 residues in the CDR3. The CDR3 reads CASSPEGRGGGEQYF. The CDR3 nucleotides are TGTGCCAGCAGCCCCGAGGGTAGGGGAGGAGGCGAGCAGTACTTC.

The V gene is TRBV7-8, the J gene TRBJ1-1; D uncertain. Germline lookup yields CDR1 SGHVS and CDR2 FQNEAQ. This CDR3 has 14 residues. Trimming left V 1 base short and J 6 bases short, with 12 bases between. The CDR3 reads CASSLVSGFPEAFF. DNA for the CDR3: TGTGCCAGCAGCTTAGTATCGGGGTTTCCTGAAGCTTTCTTT.

The chain recombines TRBV19 with TRBJ1-1; TRBD1 agrees at 8 bases. This CDR3 is 13 amino acids long. V trimming: 3 bases; J trimming: 11 bases; junction bases outside the gene matches: 8. CDR1 is LNHDA and CDR2 is SQIVND in the germline V gene (reference sequence). This chain's CDR3 is CASSIPGGYSAFF. CDR3 in DNA: TGTGCCAGTAGTATCCCAGGGGGCTACTCCGCTTTCTTT.

This clone was seen more than once but under ten times. CDR3 nucleotides: TGCGCCAGCAGTCACGGCCGGGACTCCACTCTCGAGCAGTACTTC. This sequence encodes CASSHGRDSTLEQYF. The chain joins TRBV23-1 to TRBJ2-7; D may be TRBD2 (6 bases). TRBV23-1 has ORF status, its function being uncertain. The CDR3 extends over 15 amino acids. V was pared by 3 bases and J by 6 bases, with 18 bases between.

This clone was recorded only once. The junction does not match germline at one end; this may be a read error. The chain has TRBV7-9 and TRBJ2-5; 11 bases fit TRBD2. The CDR3 extends over 16 amino acids. Germline V gene data show CDR1 as SEHNR and CDR2 as FQNEAQ (reference sequence). The CDR3 spells CSSSSWTSGQQETQYF. The CDR3 nucleotides read TGTTCCAGCAGCTCCTGGACTAGCGGGCAACAAGAGACCCAGTACTTC.